What follows is one TCR beta chain and its context. This CDR3 region has 13 residues. Between the trimmed V and J ends, which lost 4 bases and 9 bases, there was a span of 14 bases. Germline CDR1 reads LGHDT; CDR2 reads YNNKEL (reference sequence). The data are from a study of blood T cell repertoires in COVID-19. Study context: Some COVID-19 samples were acute and others convalescent; all came from the United States, Italy and Spain. In each case, the material was cDNA or gDNA derived from T cells, B-cell-depleted T cells, or PBMCs.

Original processing methods: Nucleated cell number was recorded as an estimate derived from reference gene primer amplification. Produced via immunoSEQ multiplex PCR; TCRdb's table is partial and in-frame only. V and J calls plus clone size are reproduced from that table; the DNA served to infer D and trimming. The data show tens of thousands of clones, more than 75% seen once. The TCR originated in a woman of 80 years or more with acute or convalescent COVID-19. The source material was peripheral blood. This sequence joins TRBV3-1 (or the pseudogene TRBV3-2) and TRBJ2-3; D gene ambiguous. This CDR3 is CASSLLSSRTQYF. In DNA, the CDR3 is TGTGCCAGCAGCCTTTTGAGTTCGAGAACGCAGTATTTT.